The rows below give T cell receptor beta chains drawn from one sample of a study of blood T cell repertoires in COVID-19. The method was immunoSEQ multiplex PCR; TCRdb's version includes in-frame clones alone and lacks a portion of them. Counted here are 20,000 to 30,000 clones, about 90% occurring once; the ten biggest clones make up around 25%. Material for sequencing was peripheral blood. All receptors come from a human donor with active COVID-19. The donor label of this sample is uncertain. Both conserved end residues are part of each CDR3. Fields, in order: D gene, V gene, J gene, clone size, CDR3 DNA, CDR3 protein. D genes are given only for firm matches. The size of a clone is reported for some rows only, either as once, few or many, or as a class for expanded clones.

d_call: .
v_call: TRBV5-3
j_call: TRBJ2-3
clone_size: once
cdr3_nt: TGTGCCAGAAGCTTGAAGGGGTTCACAGATACGCAGTATTTT
cdr3_aa: CARSLKGFTDTQYF

d_call: .
v_call: TRBV9
j_call: TRBJ2-1
clone_size: .
cdr3_nt: TGTGCCAGCAGCGTAGGACACTCCTTGATACTGAATGAGCAGTTCTTC
cdr3_aa: CASSVGHSLILNEQFF

d_call: TRBD1
v_call: TRBV10-1
j_call: TRBJ1-1
clone_size: .
cdr3_nt: TGCGCCAGCAGTGAGTACAGGGGGGGCACTGAAGCTTTCTTT
cdr3_aa: CASSEYRGGTEAFF

d_call: .
v_call: TRBV9
j_call: TRBJ2-3
clone_size: once
cdr3_nt: TGTGCCAGCAGCCTCACAGGGTATGGGACAGATACGCAGTATTTT
cdr3_aa: CASSLTGYGTDTQYF

d_call: TRBD1
v_call: TRBV2
j_call: TRBJ2-5
clone_size: .
cdr3_nt: TGTGCCAGCAAATTGGACAGGGCACAAGAGACCCAGTACTTC
cdr3_aa: CASKLDRAQETQYF

d_call: TRBD2
v_call: TRBV5-1
j_call: TRBJ2-3
clone_size: .
cdr3_nt: TGCGCCAGCAGCCCGGGACTAGCGGGGGGGAAAGATACGCAGTATTTT
cdr3_aa: CASSPGLAGGKDTQYF

d_call: .
v_call: TRBV12-5
j_call: TRBJ2-1
clone_size: .
cdr3_nt: TGTGCTAGTGGTTTAACCCGGACAGACTCCTACAATGAGCAGTTCTTC
cdr3_aa: CASGLTRTDSYNEQFF

d_call: TRBD1
v_call: TRBV7-9
j_call: TRBJ2-7
clone_size: .
cdr3_nt: TGTGCCAGCAGCTTGCCCCGAGGACAGGGGACCTCCGACGAGCAGTACTTC
cdr3_aa: CASSLPRGQGTSDEQYF

d_call: .
v_call: TRBV3-1/TRBV3-2
j_call: TRBJ1-6
clone_size: .
cdr3_nt: TGTGCCAGCAGCCAAGAGGTAGGGGGGGCACCCCTCCACTTT
cdr3_aa: CASSQEVGGAPLHF

d_call: TRBD2
v_call: TRBV9
j_call: TRBJ2-3
clone_size: once
cdr3_nt: TGTGCCAGCAGCCTTCTAGCGGACACAGATACGCAGTATTTT
cdr3_aa: CASSLLADTDTQYF

d_call: TRBD2
v_call: TRBV6-2/TRBV6-3
j_call: TRBJ2-3
clone_size: .
cdr3_nt: TGTGCCAGCAGTCGGGGGGGGGTAGTGTTAGATACGCAGTATTTT
cdr3_aa: CASSRGGVVLDTQYF

d_call: TRBD1
v_call: TRBV19
j_call: TRBJ2-3
clone_size: .
cdr3_nt: TGTGCCAGCAGTCAGGGGGCAGGAGATACGCAGTATTTT
cdr3_aa: CASSQGAGDTQYF

d_call: .
v_call: TRBV5-4
j_call: TRBJ2-2
clone_size: once
cdr3_nt: TGTGCCAGCAGCGCGGTGGACACCGGGGAGCTGTTTTTT
cdr3_aa: CASSAVDTGELFF

d_call: TRBD2
v_call: TRBV7-9
j_call: TRBJ2-1
clone_size: .
cdr3_nt: TGTGCCAGCAGCCGATTGGCGAGGGCAGCCGGGACTAGCGGCGATGAGCAGTTCTTC
cdr3_aa: CASSRLARAAGTSGDEQFF

d_call: .
v_call: TRBV2
j_call: TRBJ1-2
clone_size: once
cdr3_nt: TGTGCCAGCAGTGAAGTACAGGGCCTGGGTGGCTACACCTTC
cdr3_aa: CASSEVQGLGGYTF

d_call: .
v_call: TRBV3-1/TRBV3-2
j_call: TRBJ1-1
clone_size: .
cdr3_nt: TGTGCCAGCAGCTTCGACAGGACTGAAGCTTTCTTT
cdr3_aa: CASSFDRTEAFF

d_call: .
v_call: TRBV27
j_call: TRBJ1-6
clone_size: .
cdr3_nt: TGTGCCAGCAGGGGAGGATTCGGGTCACCCCTCCACTTT
cdr3_aa: CASRGGFGSPLHF

d_call: .
v_call: TRBV3-1/TRBV3-2
j_call: TRBJ1-2
clone_size: .
cdr3_nt: TGTGCCAGCAGCCCCACAGGGACGTTTAAAAATGGCTACACCTTC
cdr3_aa: CASSPTGTFKNGYTF

d_call: TRBD1
v_call: TRBV4-3
j_call: TRBJ1-5
clone_size: .
cdr3_nt: TGCGCCAGCAGCCGCTCCGCCACAGGGGACCAGCCCCAGCATTTT
cdr3_aa: CASSRSATGDQPQHF

d_call: .
v_call: TRBV4-1
j_call: TRBJ2-5
clone_size: .
cdr3_nt: TGCGCCAGCAGCCAAGGGCAGGATGGTAGGACCCAGTACTTC
cdr3_aa: CASSQGQDGRTQYF

d_call: TRBD1
v_call: TRBV6-6
j_call: TRBJ2-7
clone_size: .
cdr3_nt: TGTGCCAGCAGTTACGGCCCCGGGACAGGGGGCGAGCAGTACTTC
cdr3_aa: CASSYGPGTGGEQYF

d_call: .
v_call: TRBV6-5
j_call: TRBJ2-5
clone_size: .
cdr3_nt: TGTGCCAGCAAAAGGAAGAGGGTCCAAGAGACCCAGTACTTC
cdr3_aa: CASKRKRVQETQYF

d_call: .
v_call: TRBV11-2
j_call: TRBJ1-4
clone_size: .
cdr3_nt: TGTGCCAGCAGCTTAGTACCCGGGGACACTGAGTGGGGGGAAAAACTGTTTTTT
cdr3_aa: CASSLVPGDTEWGEKLFF

d_call: TRBD1
v_call: TRBV4-1
j_call: TRBJ1-2
clone_size: .
cdr3_nt: TGCGCCAGCAGCCCCGGACAGGGGAACTATGGCTACACCTTC
cdr3_aa: CASSPGQGNYGYTF

d_call: TRBD2
v_call: TRBV4-1
j_call: TRBJ2-1
clone_size: .
cdr3_nt: TGCGCCAGCAGCCCGAGCGGGGTTGCCTACAATGAGCAGTTCTTC
cdr3_aa: CASSPSGVAYNEQFF

d_call: .
v_call: TRBV4-3
j_call: TRBJ2-5
clone_size: few
cdr3_nt: TGCGCCAGCAGCCAAGATCATGGACAGCAAGAGACCCAGTACTTC
cdr3_aa: CASSQDHGQQETQYF

d_call: .
v_call: TRBV3-1/TRBV3-2
j_call: TRBJ1-1
clone_size: .
cdr3_nt: TGTGCCAGCAGCCAAGCGTCGGGGGGTACTGAAGCTTTCTTT
cdr3_aa: CASSQASGGTEAFF

d_call: TRBD1
v_call: TRBV24-1
j_call: TRBJ2-1
clone_size: .
cdr3_nt: TGTGCCACCAGTGATGCCGGGACAGGGAAAGGGCAGTTCTTC
cdr3_aa: CATSDAGTGKGQFF

d_call: .
v_call: TRBV7-2
j_call: TRBJ2-7
clone_size: .
cdr3_nt: TGTGCCAGCAGCTTAGATCCAGCCTACGAGCAGTACTTC
cdr3_aa: CASSLDPAYEQYF

d_call: TRBD2
v_call: TRBV20-1
j_call: TRBJ2-7
clone_size: .
cdr3_nt: TGCAGTGCTAGTAGCGGGGGGAGTTACTACGAGCAGTACTTC
cdr3_aa: CSASSGGSYYEQYF

d_call: .
v_call: TRBV5-8
j_call: TRBJ2-1
clone_size: .
cdr3_nt: TGTGCCAGCAGCTTCTGGGGGGGCCCCTACAATGAGCAGTTCTTC
cdr3_aa: CASSFWGGPYNEQFF

d_call: .
v_call: TRBV11-3
j_call: TRBJ2-2
clone_size: .
cdr3_nt: TGTGCCAGCAGCCCACGGACAGGACTACCCGGGGAGCTGTTTTTT
cdr3_aa: CASSPRTGLPGELFF

d_call: .
v_call: TRBV28
j_call: TRBJ2-7
clone_size: few
cdr3_nt: TGTGCCAGCAACCCAGCGGAAAGATCCTACGAGCAGTACTTC
cdr3_aa: CASNPAERSYEQYF

d_call: .
v_call: TRBV3-1/TRBV3-2
j_call: TRBJ1-1
clone_size: .
cdr3_nt: TGTGCCAGCACCAGAATGAACACTGAAGCTTTCTTT
cdr3_aa: CASTRMNTEAFF

d_call: TRBD2
v_call: TRBV4-1
j_call: TRBJ2-1
clone_size: .
cdr3_nt: TGCGCCAGCAGCCCCGGACTAGCGGGAGAGGGTGAGCAGTTCTTC
cdr3_aa: CASSPGLAGEGEQFF

d_call: .
v_call: TRBV5-1
j_call: TRBJ2-2
clone_size: few
cdr3_nt: TGCGCCAGCAGTCCGGGACTTAACACCGGGGAGCTGTTTTTT
cdr3_aa: CASSPGLNTGELFF

d_call: TRBD2
v_call: TRBV13
j_call: TRBJ2-1
clone_size: .
cdr3_nt: TGTGCCAGCAGCTTAGACGGGGGGGCCTTGTACAATGAGCAGTTCTTC
cdr3_aa: CASSLDGGALYNEQFF

d_call: TRBD2
v_call: TRBV11-2
j_call: TRBJ2-7
clone_size: few
cdr3_nt: TGTGCCAGCAGCCCGGGGAGCGGGGGCGAGCAGTACTTC
cdr3_aa: CASSPGSGGEQYF

d_call: .
v_call: TRBV11-3
j_call: TRBJ2-1
clone_size: .
cdr3_nt: TGTGCCAGCAGCCCCCTTAGCGGCCGGGTCGAGCAGTTCTTC
cdr3_aa: CASSPLSGRVEQFF

d_call: .
v_call: TRBV18
j_call: TRBJ2-3
clone_size: .
cdr3_nt: TGTGCCAGCTCACGATCACAGGGCCGGGAGCAGTATTTT
cdr3_aa: CASSRSQGREQYF

d_call: .
v_call: TRBV6-2/TRBV6-3
j_call: TRBJ2-3
clone_size: .
cdr3_nt: TGTGCCAGCAGTTACTCGAAGGAGGCAGATACGCAGTATTTT
cdr3_aa: CASSYSKEADTQYF

d_call: .
v_call: TRBV7-9
j_call: TRBJ1-2
clone_size: .
cdr3_nt: TGTGCCAGCAGTTTGGACACAAACTATGGCTACACCTTC
cdr3_aa: CASSLDTNYGYTF

d_call: TRBD1
v_call: TRBV7-8
j_call: TRBJ1-6
clone_size: .
cdr3_nt: TGTGCCAGCAGCTCGAGGACAGGGGGCGGTTATAATTCACCCCTCCACTTT
cdr3_aa: CASSSRTGGGYNSPLHF

d_call: .
v_call: TRBV7-8
j_call: TRBJ2-7
clone_size: few
cdr3_nt: TGTGCCAGCAGCTTAGATGGGGGGGCAACCTACGAGCAGTACTTC
cdr3_aa: CASSLDGGATYEQYF

d_call: .
v_call: TRBV5-8
j_call: TRBJ1-3
clone_size: .
cdr3_nt: TGTGCCAGCAGCTTTCGTGGCAGGGTAGACACCATATATTTT
cdr3_aa: CASSFRGRVDTIYF

d_call: TRBD2
v_call: TRBV3-1/TRBV3-2
j_call: TRBJ2-1
clone_size: .
cdr3_nt: TGTGCCAGCAGCCCCGGGACTAGCGGCCCCAGGGGTGAGCAGTTCTTC
cdr3_aa: CASSPGTSGPRGEQFF

d_call: TRBD2
v_call: TRBV7-9
j_call: TRBJ2-1
clone_size: once
cdr3_nt: TGTGCCAGCAGAAAGGGGAGGGAGGCCTCCAACAATGAGCAGTTCTTC
cdr3_aa: CASRKGREASNNEQFF

d_call: .
v_call: TRBV14
j_call: TRBJ1-2
clone_size: .
cdr3_nt: TGTGCCAGCAGCCGGACAGAGTTAGCTAACTATGGCTACACCTTC
cdr3_aa: CASSRTELANYGYTF

d_call: .
v_call: TRBV4-1
j_call: TRBJ2-7
clone_size: .
cdr3_nt: TGCGCCAGCAGCCAAGATCCCTGGCAAGAGCAGTACTTC
cdr3_aa: CASSQDPWQEQYF

d_call: .
v_call: TRBV3-1/TRBV3-2
j_call: TRBJ2-5
clone_size: .
cdr3_nt: TGTGCCAGCAGCCAAGGACTTCCCGAGACCCAGTACTTC
cdr3_aa: CASSQGLPETQYF

d_call: TRBD2
v_call: TRBV14
j_call: TRBJ2-5
clone_size: .
cdr3_nt: TGTGCCAGCAGCCAAGTGAGCGGGGGGAACCAAGAGACCCAGTACTTC
cdr3_aa: CASSQVSGGNQETQYF

d_call: .
v_call: TRBV12-5
j_call: TRBJ1-5
clone_size: .
cdr3_nt: TGTGCTAGTGGACCGAGGGGGGGCGCGAGGGAACGGAATCAGCCCCAGCATTTT
cdr3_aa: CASGPRGGARERNQPQHF